Shown below are 22 T cell receptor beta chains from a single sample sequenced in a study of shared clonotypes between healthy human individuals. The assay was immunoSEQ multiplex PCR, and TCRdb's table has in-frame clones only and misses some. Of roughly 2,500,000 clones in the sample, 80% to 95% were seen once. Source material: naive CD4+ T cells from PBMCs. The sample's subset: CD45RA+ positively selected. Source of these receptors: a man younger than 30 in good health. Some clones in this sample may be carry-over from other donors' samples.

This clone was seen a few times. The sample contains more than one DNA sequence encoding this CDR3. The J gene is TRBJ2-1, the V gene TRBV7-7; 13 bases fit TRBD2. V lost 5 bases, J lost 5 bases, and 3 bases stayed unmatched. The CDR3 is 15 amino acids. CDR1 and CDR2 from the germline V gene are SSHAT and FNYEAQ (reference sequence). The CDR3 region is CASSPGLAGNNEQFF. In nucleotides, the CDR3 is TGTGCCAGCAGCCCGGGACTAGCGGGAAACAATGAGCAGTTCTTC.

The chain combines TRBV5-1 with TRBJ2-3; a possible D gene is TRBD1 (6 bases). The length of the CDR3 is 14 residues. V was shortened by 2 bases and J by 5 bases, with 12 bases between the two germline ends. CDR1 and CDR2 from the germline V gene are SGHRS and YFSETQ. The CDR3 spells CASSFGQRGDTQYF. For the CDR3, the DNA is TGCGCCAGCAGCTTTGGACAGAGGGGAGATACGCAGTATTTT. Supplemented by reference TRBV5-1 and TRBJ2-3, the full variable domain reads KAGVTQTPRYLIKTRGQQVTLSCSPISGHRSVSWYQQTPGQGLQFLFEYFSETQRNKGNFPGRFSGRQFSNSRSEMNVSTLELGDSALYLCASSFGQRGDTQYFGPGTRLTVL.

This chain connects TRBV7-2 to TRBJ2-3; D remains unclear. The V end lost 3 bases, the J end lost 2 bases, and 9 bases lay between the germline ends. This CDR3 is 14 amino acids long. Per germline, CDR1 SGHTA and CDR2 FQGNSA. The CDR3 DNA is TGTGCCAGCAGCTTTCTCACTAACACAGATACGCAGTATTTT. It codes for CASSFLTNTDTQYF.

J is TRBJ2-2 and V is TRBV7-6; D is unresolved. The V and J ends lost 1 base and 6 bases respectively, with 15 bases between them. The CDR3 covers 16 residues. Germline lookup yields CDR1 SGHVS and CDR2 FNYEAQ. CDR3 protein: CASSLGRLGVSGELFF. As DNA, the CDR3 is TGTGCCAGCAGCTTAGGGCGGCTAGGAGTTTCCGGGGAGCTGTTTTTT. Based on the CDR3 plus reference TRBV7-6 and TRBJ2-2, the full variable domain is GAGVSQSPRYKVTKRGQDVALRCDPISGHVSLYWYRQALGQGPEFLTYFNYEAQQDKSGLPNDRFSAERPEGSISTLTIQRTEQRDSAMYRCASSLGRLGVSGELFFGEGSRLTVL.

V gene TRBV9 combines with J gene TRBJ2-2; D is unresolved. The CDR3 runs 15 residues. Germline CDR1 is SGDLS and CDR2 is YYNGEE. Trimming removed 4 bases from V and 2 bases from J, with 12 bases in between. CDR3 sequence reads: CASSLRTTNTGELFF. DNA for the CDR3: TGTGCCAGCAGCCTACGGACCACAAACACCGGGGAGCTGTTTTTT.

The chain uses TRBV11-1 and TRBJ2-1; 8 bases map to TRBD1. Germline V CDR1 and CDR2: SGHAT, FQDESV (reference sequence). J lost 6 bases, V lost 5 bases, and 12 bases had no gene match. The length of the CDR3 is 16 residues. The CDR3 DNA reads TGTGCCAGCAGCCCTGGACAGGGTTCAACCGCCAATGAGCAGTTCTTC. It yields the protein CASSPGQGSTANEQFF.

The rearrangement links TRBV7-2 to TRBJ2-7; D gene unclear. The CDR3 sequence is 12 residues long. The V and J ends lost 3 bases and 6 bases respectively, with 9 bases between them. Germline-derived CDR1 and CDR2 are SGHTA and FQGNSA. CDR3 bases: TGTGCCAGCAGCTTCTCCCTGCTCGAGCAGTACTTC. It encodes CASSFSLLEQYF.

This chain connects TRBV27 to TRBJ1-2; D is perhaps TRBD1 (5 bases). CDR1 and CDR2 (germline): MNHEY, SMNVEV (reference sequence). The V and J ends lost 2 bases and 6 bases respectively, with 13 bases between them. The CDR3 is 14 amino acids. CDR3 amino acids: CASSLIAGLNGYTF. CDR3 sequence (DNA): TGTGCCAGCAGTTTAATTGCAGGGTTGAATGGCTACACCTTC.

A single count supports this clone. The chain joins TRBV7-2 to TRBJ2-7; TRBD2 matches at 7 bases. Germline V gene sequence: CDR1 SGHTA, CDR2 FQGNSA. Trimming cost V 1 base and J 6 bases; bases outside gene matches: 15. This CDR3 is 17 amino acids long. In DNA form, the CDR3 reads TGTGCCAGCAGCTTAGGTTTTGGGGGGGATCGTGTTTTCGAGCAGTACTTC. Translation: CASSLGFGGDRVFEQYF.

The genes are TRBV28 and TRBJ2-1, with 9 bases aligning to TRBD2. Germline CDR1 reads MDHEN; CDR2 reads SYDVKM. The CDR3 contains 19 residues. The ends lost 5 bases at V and 0 bases at J; junction bases unmatched: 14. CDR3 in amino acids: CASSPTSGVSFSSYNEQFF. In DNA, the CDR3 is TGTGCCAGCAGTCCGACTAGCGGAGTTTCTTTTAGCTCCTACAATGAGCAGTTCTTC.

The genes are TRBV15 and TRBJ2-5; possibly TRBD2 for D (6 bases). Germline CDR1 LNHNV, CDR2 YYDKDF (reference sequence). The germline V and J ends were trimmed by 8 bases and 4 bases, with 23 bases remaining between them. This CDR3 contains 16 residues. The CDR3 nucleotides read TGTGCCACCGAGGGGAGGACGCGGGCGGGTTTAGAGACCCAGTACTTC. Its protein is CATEGRTRAGLETQYF.

The chain couples TRBV6-6 to TRBJ2-3, with 11 bases fitting TRBD2. The CDR3 is 15 amino acids. J was trimmed by 3 bases and V by 6 bases; bases with no gene match: 5. Germline V gene data show CDR1 as MNHNY and CDR2 as SVGAGI (reference sequence). The CDR3 region has the DNA TGTGCCAGCAGCCAACTAGCGGGAGCAACAGATACGCAGTATTTT. Protein: CASSQLAGATDTQYF.

The chain joins TRBV6-1 to TRBJ1-1; 7 positions agree with TRBD1. The CDR3 is made up of 13 amino acids. CDR1 and CDR2 (germline): MNHNS, SASEGT. V trimming: 0 bases; J trimming: 9 bases; junction bases outside the gene matches: 4. CDR3 sequence reads: CASSEAADRKAFF. The DNA of the CDR3 is TGTGCCAGCAGTGAAGCGGCGGACAGGAAAGCTTTCTTT.

V gene TRBV4-3 combines with J gene TRBJ2-1; the match to TRBD2 covers 8 bases. The V gene end was trimmed by 4 bases and the J gene end by 7 bases; junction bases not matched to a gene: 12. Germline V gives CDR1 LGHNA, CDR2 YSLEER. The CDR3 has 16 amino acids. The CDR3 region has the DNA TGCGCCAGCAGCCCACAACTTTTAGCGGGATTGAATGAGCAGTTCTTC. It translates to CASSPQLLAGLNEQFF.

This CDR3 is CASSQIGGDTEAFF. The CDR3 DNA reads TGTGCCAGCAGTCAAATAGGGGGGGACACTGAAGCTTTCTTT. The rearrangement links TRBV27 to TRBJ1-1, with D tentatively TRBD1 (6 bases). Germline V gene lookup returns CDR1 MNHEY and CDR2 SMNVEV (reference sequence). The V gene lost 5 bases and the J gene lost 3 bases, with 13 bases spanning the gap. CDR3 length equals 14 residues.

The rearrangement uses TRBV11-2 and TRBJ1-1, with D perhaps matching TRBD1 (5 bases). This CDR3 has 15 residues. The V and J ends lost 5 bases and 3 bases respectively, with 16 bases between them. CDR1 and CDR2 from the germline V gene are SGHAT and FQNNGV. In DNA, the CDR3 is TGTGCCAGCAGCCCCCCCGGGGCCCCCCACACTGAAGCTTTCTTT. Protein: CASSPPGAPHTEAFF.

The CDR3 DNA reads TGCGCCAGCAGCTTGGCGGTGCGGGACAGGTCCTACGAGCAGTACTTC. Amino acid sequence: CASSLAVRDRSYEQYF. The chain recombines TRBV5-1 with TRBJ2-7; 8 nucleotides line up with TRBD1. The CDR3 has 16 residues. Losses at the gene ends were 0 bases for V and 1 base for J; bases not matched to a gene: 6. The germline V gene encodes CDR1 SGHRS and CDR2 YFSETQ.

The chain employs TRBV5-6 and TRBJ2-1; 7 nucleotides match TRBD1. V dropped 4 bases and J dropped 4; count of bases not matched to a gene: 11. Germline values: CDR1 SGHDT, CDR2 YYEEEE. This CDR3 region has 16 residues. CDR3 region: CASSRGGGSPYNEQFF. CDR3 coding DNA: TGTGCCAGCAGCAGAGGGGGCGGTAGTCCATACAATGAGCAGTTCTTC.

The chain has TRBV7-2 and TRBJ1-5; 8 nucleotides align to TRBD1. V lost 3 bases and J lost 10; bases outside the gene matches: 8. The CDR3 covers 14 residues. Germline lookup yields CDR1 SGHTA and CDR2 FQGNSA. The DNA of the CDR3 is TGTGCCAGCAGCTTTATGACAGGGGATCTACCCCAGCATTTT. Translated, it gives CASSFMTGDLPQHF.

V gene TRBV27 combines with J gene TRBJ2-6; D ambiguous. CDR3 length: 13 residues. V was shortened by 6 bases and J by 3 bases, with 6 bases between the two germline ends. Germline CDR1 and CDR2: MNHEY and SMNVEV (reference sequence). CDR3 DNA: TGTGCCAGCAGATTGGTTGGGGCCAACGTCCTGACTTTC. The encoded protein is CASRLVGANVLTF.

The rearrangement joins TRBV28 to TRBJ1-2, with TRBD1 as a possible D gene (5 bases). From germline, CDR1 is MDHEN and CDR2 SYDVKM. The CDR3 spans 13 residues. Between the trimmed V and J ends, which lost 10 bases and 4 bases, there was a span of 16 bases. CDR3 sequence: CATGPGRIYGYTF. DNA of the CDR3: TGTGCCACCGGACCGGGACGGATCTATGGCTACACCTTC.

The chain joins TRBV1 to TRBJ1-3; the table's D call of TRBD1 was not tested on the DNA. TRBV1 is described as a pseudogene. The CDR3 extends over 15 amino acids. The CDR3 DNA sequence: TGCACCAGCAGCCAAGGTCCAGGGCCTGGAAACACCATATATTTT. It codes for CTSSQGPGPGNTIYF.